This TCR beta chain was identified in a study of blood T cell repertoires in COVID-19. Libraries were prepared by immunoSEQ multiplex PCR; TCRdb keeps only in-frame clonotypes and omits some of them. This repertoire shows under 350,000 clones, about 87% found once; its top ten account for 1% to 1.5%. V shed 3 bases and J shed 1 base, with 13 bases lying between them. The length of the CDR3 is 16 residues. The germline CDR1 and CDR2 sequences are LGHNA and YNFKEQ. This clone came up a few times. V usage is TRBV4-2 and J usage is TRBJ2-1, with TRBD1 as a possible D gene (6 bases). The specimen was peripheral blood. This TCR came from a man in his 70s with acute or convalescent COVID-19. The CDR3 spells CASSQGTNPSYNEQFF. The CDR3, as DNA: TGTGCCAGCAGCCAGGGGACAAATCCTTCCTACAATGAGCAGTTCTTC.